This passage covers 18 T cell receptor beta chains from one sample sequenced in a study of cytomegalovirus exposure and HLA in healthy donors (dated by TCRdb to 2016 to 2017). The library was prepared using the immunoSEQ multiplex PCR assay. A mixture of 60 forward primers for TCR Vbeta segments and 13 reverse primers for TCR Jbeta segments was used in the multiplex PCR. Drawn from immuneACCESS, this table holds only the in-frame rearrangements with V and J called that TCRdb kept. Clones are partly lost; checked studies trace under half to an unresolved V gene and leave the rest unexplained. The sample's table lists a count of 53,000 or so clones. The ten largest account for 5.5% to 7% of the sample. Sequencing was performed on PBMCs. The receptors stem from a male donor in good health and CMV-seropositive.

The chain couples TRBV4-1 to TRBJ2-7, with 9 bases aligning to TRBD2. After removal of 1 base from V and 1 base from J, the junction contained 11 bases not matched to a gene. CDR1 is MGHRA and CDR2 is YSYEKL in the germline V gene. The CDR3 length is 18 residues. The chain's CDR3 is CASSQGGGGQPFSYEQYF. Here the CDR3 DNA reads TGCGCCAGCAGCCAAGGCGGGGGGGGACAGCCCTTTTCCTACGAGCAGTACTTC.

CDR3 DNA: TGTGCCAGCAGTGATGTGAGGGGACTAGCCCCCCCAGATACGCAGTATTTT. Translation: CASSDVRGLAPPDTQYF. J is TRBJ2-3 and V is TRBV2; 9 bases are a match to TRBD2. CDR1 SNHLY and CDR2 FYNNEI come from the germline V gene. This CDR3 comprises 17 residues. Losses at the gene ends were 3 bases for V and 4 bases for J; bases not matched to a gene: 11.

The CDR3 region has the DNA TGTGCCAGCAGCCAAGATACTAGCGGGGGGGCAGACATTCAGTACTTC. It codes for CASSQDTSGGADIQYF. The rearrangement uses TRBV4-2 and TRBJ2-4; 13 positions match TRBD2. The J segment lost 8 bases and the V segment lost 0 bases, leaving 4 bases of the junction unmatched. CDR1 and CDR2 from the germline V gene are LGHNA and YNFKEQ. The CDR3 consists of 16 residues.

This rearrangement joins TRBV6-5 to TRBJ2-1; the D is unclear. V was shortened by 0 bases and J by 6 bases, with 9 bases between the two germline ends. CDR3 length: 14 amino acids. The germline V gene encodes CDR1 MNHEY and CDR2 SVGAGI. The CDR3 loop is CASSYSNAGNEQFF. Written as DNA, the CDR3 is TGTGCCAGCAGTTACTCGAACGCCGGCAATGAGCAGTTCTTC.

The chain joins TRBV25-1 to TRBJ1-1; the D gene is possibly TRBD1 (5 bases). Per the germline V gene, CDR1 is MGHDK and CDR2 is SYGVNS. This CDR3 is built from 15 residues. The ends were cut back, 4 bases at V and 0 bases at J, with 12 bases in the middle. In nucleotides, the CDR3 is TGTGCCAGCAGTGGTCTGGGGCGAATGAACACTGAAGCTTTCTTT. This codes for CASSGLGRMNTEAFF. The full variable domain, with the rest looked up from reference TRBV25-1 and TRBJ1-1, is EADIYQTPRYLVIGTGKKITLECSQTMGHDKMYWYQQDPGMELHLIHYSYGVNSTEKGDLSSESTVSRIRTEHFPLTLESARPSHTSQYLCASSGLGRMNTEAFFGQGTRLTVV.

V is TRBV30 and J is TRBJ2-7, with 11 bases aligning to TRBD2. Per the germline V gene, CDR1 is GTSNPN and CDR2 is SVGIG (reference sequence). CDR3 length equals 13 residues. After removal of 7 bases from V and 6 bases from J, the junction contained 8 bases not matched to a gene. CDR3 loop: CASATSGGREQYF. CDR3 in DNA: TGTGCCTCCGCAACTAGCGGGGGCCGCGAGCAGTACTTC. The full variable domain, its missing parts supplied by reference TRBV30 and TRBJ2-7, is SQTIHQWPATLVQPVGSPLSLECTVEGTSNPNLYWYRQAAGRGLQLLFYSVGIGQISSEVPQNLSASRPQDRQFILSSKKLLLSDSGFYLCASATSGGREQYFGPGTRLTVT.

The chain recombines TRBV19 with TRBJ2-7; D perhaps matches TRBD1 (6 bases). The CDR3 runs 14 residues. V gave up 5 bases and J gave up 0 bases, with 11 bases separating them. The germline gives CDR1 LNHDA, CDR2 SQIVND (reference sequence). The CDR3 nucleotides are TGTGCCAGTAGTCCGACAGGCCTCTCCTACGAGCAGTACTTC. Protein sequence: CASSPTGLSYEQYF.

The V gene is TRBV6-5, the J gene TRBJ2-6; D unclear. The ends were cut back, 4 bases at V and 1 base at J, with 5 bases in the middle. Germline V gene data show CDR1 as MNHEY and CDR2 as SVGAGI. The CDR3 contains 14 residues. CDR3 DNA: TGTGCCAGCAGTTCCCGGTCTGGGGCCAACGTCCTGACTTTC. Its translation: CASSSRSGANVLTF.

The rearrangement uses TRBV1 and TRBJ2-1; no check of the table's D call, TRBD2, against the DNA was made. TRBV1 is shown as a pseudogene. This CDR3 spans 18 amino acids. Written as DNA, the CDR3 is TGCACCAGCAGCCAAGAGTCTAGCGGGGAGAGCTCCTACAATGAGCAGTTCTTC. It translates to CTSSQESSGESSYNEQFF.

The CDR3 DNA reads as TGCGCCAGCAGCGCTCTTCGACAGCCCAACTATGGCTACACCTTC. This sequence encodes CASSALRQPNYGYTF. The V and J genes are TRBV5-1 and TRBJ1-2; TRBD1 is a possible D gene (5 bases). Germline V CDR1 and CDR2: SGHRS, YFSETQ. This CDR3 has 15 residues. Trimming took 4 bases from V and 2 from J, leaving 15 bases between them.

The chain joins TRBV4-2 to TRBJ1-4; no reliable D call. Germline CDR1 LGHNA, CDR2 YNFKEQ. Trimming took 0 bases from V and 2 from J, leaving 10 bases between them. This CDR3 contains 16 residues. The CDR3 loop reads CASSQDPAGTNEKLFF. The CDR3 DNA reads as TGTGCCAGCAGCCAAGATCCTGCCGGGACTAATGAAAAACTGTTTTTT.

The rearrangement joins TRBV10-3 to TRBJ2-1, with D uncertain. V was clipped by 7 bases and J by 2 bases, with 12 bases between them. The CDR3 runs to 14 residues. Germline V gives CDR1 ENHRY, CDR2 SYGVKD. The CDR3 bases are TGTGCCATCAATCCCGGGTCCCCCTACAATGAGCAGTTCTTC. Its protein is CAINPGSPYNEQFF.

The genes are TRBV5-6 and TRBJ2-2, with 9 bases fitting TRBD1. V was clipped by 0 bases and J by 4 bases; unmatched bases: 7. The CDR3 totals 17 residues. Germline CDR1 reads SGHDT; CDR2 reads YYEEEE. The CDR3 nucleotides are TGTGCCAGCAGCTTGGGCCCGGGACAGGGCATCACCGGGGAGCTGTTTTTT. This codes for CASSLGPGQGITGELFF.

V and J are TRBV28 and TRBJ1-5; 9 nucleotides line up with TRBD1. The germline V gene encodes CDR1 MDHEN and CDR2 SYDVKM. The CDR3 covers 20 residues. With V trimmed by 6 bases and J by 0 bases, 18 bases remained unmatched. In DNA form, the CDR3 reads TGTGCCAGCAGCCGCCCCCGGGGGACAGGGAGGCCCTATAGCAATCAGCCCCAGCATTTT. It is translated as CASSRPRGTGRPYSNQPQHF.

CDR3 in DNA: TGTGCCAGCAGAACAGGGGGGCCTAACACTGAAGCTTTCTTT. It specifies CASRTGGPNTEAFF. The rearrangement joins TRBV27 to TRBJ1-1; the match to TRBD1 covers 8 bases. V trimming: 6 bases; J trimming: 2 bases; junction bases outside the gene matches: 5. The CDR3 loop spans 14 amino acids. Looked up from germline, CDR1 is MNHEY and CDR2 is SMNVEV (reference sequence).

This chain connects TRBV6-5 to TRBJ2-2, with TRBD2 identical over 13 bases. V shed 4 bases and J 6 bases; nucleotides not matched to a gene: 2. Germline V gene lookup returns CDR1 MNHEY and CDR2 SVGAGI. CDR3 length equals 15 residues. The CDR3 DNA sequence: TGTGCCAGCAGTTTACTAGCGGGGGGGGCCGGGGAGCTGTTTTTT. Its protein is CASSLLAGGAGELFF.

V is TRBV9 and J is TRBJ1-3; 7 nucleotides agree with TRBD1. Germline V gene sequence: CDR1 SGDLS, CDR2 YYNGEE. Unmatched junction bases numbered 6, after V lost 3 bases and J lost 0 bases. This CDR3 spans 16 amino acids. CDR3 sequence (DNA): TGTGCCAGCAGCGGCGGACAGGTCACCTCTGGAAACACCATATATTTT. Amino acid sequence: CASSGGQVTSGNTIYF.

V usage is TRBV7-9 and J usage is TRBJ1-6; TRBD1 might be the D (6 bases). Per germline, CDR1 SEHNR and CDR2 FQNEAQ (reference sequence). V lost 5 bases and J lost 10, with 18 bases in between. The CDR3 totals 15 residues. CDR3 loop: CASSVGEGGESPLHF. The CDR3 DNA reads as TGTGCCAGCAGCGTGGGGGAGGGGGGCGAATCACCCCTCCACTTT. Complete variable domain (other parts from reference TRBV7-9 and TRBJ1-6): DTGVSQNPRHKITKRGQNVTFRCDPISEHNRLYWYRQTLGQGPEFLTYFQNEAQLEKSRLLSDRFSAERPKGSFSTLEIQRTEQGDSAMYLCASSVGEGGESPLHFGNGTRLTVT.